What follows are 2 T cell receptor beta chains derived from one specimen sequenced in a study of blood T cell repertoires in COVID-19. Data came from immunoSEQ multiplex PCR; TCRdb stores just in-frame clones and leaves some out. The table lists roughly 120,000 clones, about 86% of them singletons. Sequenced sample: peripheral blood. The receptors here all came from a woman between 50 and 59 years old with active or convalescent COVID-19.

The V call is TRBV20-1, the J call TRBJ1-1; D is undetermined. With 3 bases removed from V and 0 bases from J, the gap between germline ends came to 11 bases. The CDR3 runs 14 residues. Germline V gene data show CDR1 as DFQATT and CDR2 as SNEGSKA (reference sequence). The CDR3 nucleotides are TGCAGTGCTAGTCAGGCGGGCGTGAACACTGAAGCTTTCTTT. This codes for CSASQAGVNTEAFF.

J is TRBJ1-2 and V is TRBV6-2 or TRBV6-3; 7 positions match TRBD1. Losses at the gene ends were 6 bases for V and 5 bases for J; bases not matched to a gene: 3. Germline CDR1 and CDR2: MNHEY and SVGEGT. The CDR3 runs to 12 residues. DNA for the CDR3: TGTGCCAGCAGCCAGGGGGTTTATGGCTACACCTTC. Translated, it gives CASSQGVYGYTF.